The rows below give T cell receptor beta chains drawn from one sample of a study of monozygotic twins with inflammatory bowel disease. TCRdb re-called the 5' RACE reads and catalogs CDR3 proteins one per entry, DNA excluded. Its listing shows 300,000 to 350,000 distinct CDR3 sequences. Sequenced material: blood. Receptors were obtained from a human donor with ulcerative colitis or Crohn's disease, or a healthy co-twin of an affected twin (not recorded which). Each CDR3 is given with its conserved first and last residue.

cdr3_length	j_call	v_call	cdr3_aa
16	TRBJ1-3	TRBV9	CASSVGDRGSGNTIYF
16	TRBJ2-1	TRBV3-1	CASSQEVAGGYNEQFF
15	TRBJ2-4	TRBV15	CATSREQGAKNIQYF
17	TRBJ2-1	TRBV11-3	CASSNVGLAGAHNEQFF
14	TRBJ2-7	TRBV7-2	CASRDPSSSYEQYF
16	TRBJ2-5	TRBV7-2	CASSFLGGGVTETQYF
17	TRBJ2-6	TRBV7-2	CASSLDATGSGANVLTF
15	TRBJ2-5	TRBV5-1	CASSTSGLAEETQYF
13	TRBJ1-4	TRBV7-2	CASSPLGGEKLFF
11	TRBJ1-2	TRBV29-1	CSVEDSFGYTF
15	TRBJ2-1	TRBV28	CASSSLWSGRHEQFF
13	TRBJ1-1	TRBV6-6	CASRGSRNTEAFF
13	TRBJ1-1	TRBV5-1	CASSLEGQTIAFF
14	TRBJ2-5	TRBV28	CASRRGPGGETQYF
13	TRBJ2-5	TRBV5-6	CASSLAGGETQYF
12	TRBJ2-5	TRBV7-2	CASSPRLATGEF
12	TRBJ2-1	TRBV28	CASSSRGNEQFF
17	TRBJ2-3	TRBV27	CASSSRLAGVGTDTQYF
13	TRBJ2-5	TRBV15	CATSRDRRETQYF
15	TRBJ2-5	TRBV3-1	CASSQIRDARETQYF